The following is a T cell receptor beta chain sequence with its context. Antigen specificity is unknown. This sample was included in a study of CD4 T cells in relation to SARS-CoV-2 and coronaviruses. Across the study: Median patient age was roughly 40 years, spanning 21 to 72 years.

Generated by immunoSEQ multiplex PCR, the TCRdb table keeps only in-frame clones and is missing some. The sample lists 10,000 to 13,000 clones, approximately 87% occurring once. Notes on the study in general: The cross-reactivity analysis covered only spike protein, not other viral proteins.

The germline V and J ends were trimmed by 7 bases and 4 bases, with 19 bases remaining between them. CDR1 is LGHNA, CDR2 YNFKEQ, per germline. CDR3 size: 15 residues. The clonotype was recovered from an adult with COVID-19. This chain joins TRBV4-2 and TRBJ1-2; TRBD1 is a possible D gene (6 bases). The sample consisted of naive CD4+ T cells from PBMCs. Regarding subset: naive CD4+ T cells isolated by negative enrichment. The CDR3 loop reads CASNFGTDSFYGYTF. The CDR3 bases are TGTGCCAGCAACTTTGGGACGGACAGCTTCTATGGCTACACCTTC.